These 21 T cell receptor beta chains were all obtained from the same sample, sequenced in a study of T cells in Graves' hyperthyroidism and ophthalmopathy. From RNA transcripts, TCR beta CDR3 regions were amplified. HTBI primers were employed in a first-round RT-PCR of the TCR CDR3. MiXCR was run by TCRdb on the multiplex PCR reads, yielding one entry per CDR3 protein. The sample lists approximately 590,000 distinct CDR3 sequences, around 14% occurring once. The sequenced material came from blood. Receptor source: a woman aged 25 to 45 with Graves' hyperthyroidism.

This clonotype was found once. The CDR3 nucleotides are TGCAGCGCCCGGGACAGAGAAAAAGACAATGAGCAGTTCTTC. This sequence encodes CSARDREKDNEQFF. The V and J genes are TRBV29-1 and TRBJ2-1; 7 positions agree with TRBD1. Per the germline V gene, CDR1 is SQVTM and CDR2 is ANQGSEA. Losses at the gene ends were 7 bases for V and 5 bases for J; bases not matched to a gene: 11. This CDR3 contains 14 residues.

This clonotype appeared a few times. This chain uses TRBV3-1 with TRBJ2-7, with D possibly TRBD1 on 6 matching bases. V lost 5 bases and J 2 bases, leaving 13 bases between the germline ends. The germline gives CDR1 LGHDT, CDR2 YNNKEL (reference sequence). The CDR3 totals 14 residues. The CDR3 DNA follows: TGTGCCAGCAGCGTCAGGGGCGCGGCCTACGAGCAGTACTTC. It is translated as CASSVRGAAYEQYF.

The table lists this clonotype with many counts. The chain couples TRBV11-2 to TRBJ2-4; TRBD2 aligns across 7 bases. V lost 5 bases, J lost 7 bases, and 8 bases stayed unmatched. The length of the CDR3 is 14 residues. Germline V gene lookup returns CDR1 SGHAT and CDR2 FQNNGV. The CDR3 is CASSLGGWRNIQYF. DNA for the CDR3: TGTGCCAGCAGCCTCGGGGGGTGGAGGAACATTCAGTACTTC. Full variable domain (outside the CDR3, taken from reference TRBV11-2 and TRBJ2-4): EAGVAQSPRYKIIEKRQSVAFWCNPISGHATLYWYQQILGQGPKLLIQFQNNGVVDDSQLPKDRFSAERLKGVDSTLKIQPAKLEDSAVYLCASSLGGWRNIQYFGAGTRLSVL.

This clonotype was recorded at least ten times. This chain links TRBV2 with TRBJ1-4; the D is unclear. V was shortened by 6 bases and J by 4 bases, with 15 bases between the two germline ends. This CDR3 has 15 amino acids. Germline values: CDR1 SNHLY, CDR2 FYNNEI. Here the CDR3 DNA reads TGTGCCAGCAGGTTCAACAGACTTAATAATGAAAAACTGTTTTTT. The encoded protein is CASRFNRLNNEKLFF.

This clonotype was observed at least ten times. The chain recombines TRBV4-1 with TRBJ1-2; D is unclear. V was trimmed by 5 bases and J by 4 bases, leaving 17 bases between them. Germline V CDR1 and CDR2: MGHRA, YSYEKL. The CDR3 has 15 residues. In nucleotides, the CDR3 is TGCGCCAGCAGCTCGCACCGGGCCCTCGGCTATGGCTACACCTTC. Its protein product is CASSSHRALGYGYTF.

Many counts were recorded for this clonotype. The rearrangement joins TRBV18 to TRBJ1-5; D ambiguous. V shed 2 bases and J shed 5 bases, with 7 bases lying between them. The germline CDR1 and CDR2 sequences are KGHSH and LQKENI. The CDR3 loop spans 13 amino acids. This CDR3 reads CASSPNKDQPQHF. The CDR3 DNA follows: TGTGCCAGCTCACCAAACAAGGATCAGCCCCAGCATTTT. Using reference TRBV18 and TRBJ1-5 for the parts outside the CDR3, the full variable domain is NAGVMQNPRHLVRRRGQEARLRCSPMKGHSHVYWYRQLPEEGLKFMVYLQKENIIDESGMPKERFSAEFPKEGPSILRIQQVVRGDSAAYFCASSPNKDQPQHFGDGTRLSIL.

This clonotype was found many times. CDR3 sequence: CASSGLAGGPRNEQFF. CDR3 nucleotide sequence: TGTGCCAGCTCGGGACTAGCGGGAGGTCCACGCAATGAGCAGTTCTTC. The chain combines TRBV18 with TRBJ2-1, with 15 bases that match TRBD2. V dropped 6 bases and J dropped 6; count of bases not matched to a gene: 6. In germline, CDR1 is KGHSH, CDR2 LQKENI. This CDR3 comprises 16 residues.

This clonotype was detected ten times or more. This chain links TRBV14 with TRBJ2-1; 12 nucleotides align to TRBD2. The CDR3 is made up of 21 amino acids. With 0 bases clipped from V and 5 bases from J, the junction kept 17 bases outside the gene matches. The germline CDR1 and CDR2 sequences are SGHDN and FVKESK. This CDR3 reads CASSQDSGLAGGWVGHNEQFF. The CDR3 DNA is TGTGCCAGCAGCCAAGATTCGGGACTAGCGGGTGGCTGGGTTGGGCACAATGAGCAGTTCTTC.

The V and J genes are TRBV6-5 and TRBJ2-7; the D gene is possibly TRBD2 (5 bases). Germline assignment: CDR1 MNHEY and CDR2 SVGAGI. The CDR3 has 15 amino acids. The germline V and J ends were trimmed by 7 bases and 6 bases, with 22 bases remaining between them. CDR3 residues: CASTSHTRPFAEQYF. The CDR3 region has the DNA TGTGCCAGCACTTCCCATACTAGGCCGTTCGCCGAGCAGTACTTC.

A few counts support this clonotype. The chain joins TRBV28 to TRBJ2-7, with 7 bases that match TRBD2. Per germline, CDR1 MDHEN and CDR2 SYDVKM. V lost 2 bases and J lost 3; bases outside the gene matches: 4. The CDR3 consists of 14 residues. CDR3 nucleotide sequence: TGTGCCAGCAGTTTACGGGCGGGAGACTACGAGCAGTACTTC. Translated: CASSLRAGDYEQYF.

This clonotype was counted ten times or more. The chain has TRBV2 and TRBJ2-3, with 7 bases that match TRBD2. The CDR3 totals 14 residues. Trimming took 11 bases from V and 7 from J; bases not matched to a gene: 15. From germline, CDR1 is SNHLY and CDR2 FYNNEI. CDR3 bases: TGTGCCGGAGAAGAGGGGAGCGGGACGAATACGCAGTATTTT. It encodes CAGEEGSGTNTQYF.

This chain links TRBV12-3 or TRBV12-4 with TRBJ1-5; D ambiguous. The CDR3 has 14 amino acids. V lost 1 base and J lost 5, with 9 bases in between. CDR3 DNA sequence: TGTGCCAGCAGTTTAGGACAAAGCGATCAGCCCCAGCATTTT. This translates into CASSLGQSDQPQHF.

Ten or more counts support this clonotype. The chain couples TRBV6-2 or TRBV6-3 to TRBJ1-5, with D possibly being TRBD1 (6 bases). The CDR3 consists of 14 residues. V was shortened by 3 bases and J by 3 bases, with 9 bases between the two germline ends. Germline lookup yields CDR1 MNHEY and CDR2 SVGEGT. The chain's CDR3 is CASSYRQDNQPQHF. CDR3 in DNA: TGTGCCAGCAGTTATCGACAGGACAATCAGCCCCAGCATTTT.

This clonotype was found many times. This chain connects TRBV27 to TRBJ2-7; 7 bases are shared with TRBD1. This CDR3 is built from 14 residues. CDR1 MNHEY and CDR2 SMNVEV come from the germline V gene (reference sequence). Losses at the gene ends were 6 bases for V and 1 base for J; bases not matched to a gene: 6. DNA for the CDR3: TGTGCCAGCAGCCAAGGGGGCAGTTCCTACGAGCAGTACTTC. Amino acids: CASSQGGSSYEQYF.

This clonotype was detected a few times. J is TRBJ1-1 and V is TRBV27, with unresolved D. V was clipped by 3 bases and J by 3 bases, with 11 bases between them. Germline CDR1 MNHEY, CDR2 SMNVEV (reference sequence). CDR3 size: 14 residues. The CDR3 region is CASSFSGFDTEAFF. The CDR3 DNA reads as TGTGCCAGCAGTTTTTCAGGATTCGACACTGAAGCTTTCTTT.

At least ten counts were recorded for this clonotype. The rearrangement joins TRBV20-1 to TRBJ1-1; D is possibly TRBD1 (5 bases). With 6 bases removed from V and 1 base from J, the gap between germline ends came to 15 bases. Germline values: CDR1 DFQATT, CDR2 SNEGSKA (reference sequence). The CDR3 has 14 residues. DNA of the CDR3: TGCAGTGCCCTATCCGGGACCGGGAACACTGAAGCTTTCTTT. This translates into CSALSGTGNTEAFF.

The chain recombines TRBV19 with TRBJ1-5, with 9 nucleotides matching TRBD1. The CDR3 covers 16 residues. CDR1 is LNHDA and CDR2 is SQIVND in the germline V gene (reference sequence). The V segment lost 6 bases and the J segment 0 bases; nucleotides outside the gene matches: 6. For the CDR3, the DNA is TGTGCCAGTAGCCTCAGGACAGGGGATAGCAATCAGCCCCAGCATTTT. It translates to CASSLRTGDSNQPQHF.

This clonotype was seen only a few times. This chain connects TRBV24-1 to TRBJ2-1, with 7 positions matching TRBD1. The trim removed 3 bases at V and 5 bases at J, leaving 6 bases unmatched. This CDR3 comprises 15 residues. Germline CDR1 and CDR2: KGHDR and SFDVKD. CDR3 loop: CATSDPGTANNEQFF. The DNA for the CDR3 is TGTGCCACCAGTGATCCCGGGACAGCAAACAATGAGCAGTTCTTC.

This clonotype has just a few counts. The CDR3 region has the DNA TGTGCCATCACTGCGGGACAGCCGGACACTGAAGCTTTCTTT. It encodes CAITAGQPDTEAFF. The gene calls are TRBV10-3 and TRBJ1-1, with 7 bases that match TRBD1. This CDR3 is built from 14 residues. Germline CDR1 ENHRY, CDR2 SYGVKD. Trimming cost V 7 bases and J 3 bases; bases outside gene matches: 8.

This clonotype was counted many times. This chain links TRBV2 with TRBJ1-1; 7 positions match TRBD1. The germline gives CDR1 SNHLY, CDR2 FYNNEI. The J segment lost 8 bases and the V segment lost 10 bases, leaving 4 bases of the junction unmatched. This CDR3 comprises 10 residues. The CDR3 is CAIGTAEAFF. For the CDR3, the DNA is TGTGCCATCGGGACAGCAGAAGCTTTCTTT. Using reference TRBV2 and TRBJ1-1 for the parts outside the CDR3, the full variable domain is EPEVTQTPSHQVTQMGQEVILRCVPISNHLYFYWYRQILGQKVEFLVSFYNNEISEKSEIFDDQFSVERPDGSNFTLKIRSTKLEDSAMYFCAIGTAEAFFGQGTRLTVV.

This clonotype occurred many times. The rearrangement uses TRBV27 and TRBJ2-2; the D call may be TRBD1 or TRBD2 (6 bases each). Trimming cost V 3 bases and J 1 base, with 15 bases left between them. Germline V gene data show CDR1 as MNHEY and CDR2 as SMNVEV (reference sequence). The CDR3 runs to 17 residues. The CDR3 loop reads CASSFLGGRLNTGELFF. Here the CDR3 DNA reads TGTGCCAGCAGTTTCCTAGGGGGGCGTTTGAACACCGGGGAGCTGTTTTTT.